These T cell receptor beta chains were read from a single sample in a study of CD8+CD57+ T cells in acquired aplastic anemia. TCRdb reprocessed the reads via MiXCR and lists one record per CDR3 protein. The sample has some 410,000 distinct CDR3 sequences; about two thirds are singletons. Sequencing used sorted CD4+, CD8+, or CD8+CD57+ T cells (not recorded which) from PBMCs. The receptors shown here come from a human donor in good health, serving as a control. CDR3s include the opening cysteine and the closing phenylalanine or tryptophan. D genes are given only for firm matches. Expanded clones are given a class, and other clones once, few, many or no size at all.

TRBJ1-2 TRBV7-2 NA 16 NA CASSLMVGSAGYVYTF TGTGCCAGCAGCCTCATGGTGGGGTCTGCTGGCTATGTCTACACCTTC
TRBJ2-7 TRBV20-1 NA 13 few CSASLREPYEQYF TGCAGTGCTAGTCTCAGGGAGCCCTACGAGCAGTACTTC
TRBJ1-6 TRBV18 NA 16 many CASSPSYRTGLSPLHF TGTGCCAGCTCACCCTCGTACAGGACGGGTCTTTCACCCCTCCACTTT
TRBJ1-1 TRBV5-1 NA 13 NA CASRNGTYGEAFF TGCGCCAGCAGAAACGGGACATATGGGGAAGCTTTCTTT
TRBJ2-3 TRBV7-2 TRBD1 16 NA CASSSERGLYNEQQYF TGTGCCAGCAGCTCAGAGAGGGGGCTGTACAATGAGCAGCAGTATTTT
TRBJ2-3 TRBV6-2/TRBV6-3 NA 10 many CASGTDTQYF TGTGCCAGCGGGACAGATACGCAGTATTTT
TRBJ2-3 TRBV29-1 NA 13 NA CSVRHGSTDAQFF TGCAGCGTTCGGCACGGGAGCACAGATGCGCAGTTTTTT
TRBJ1-1 TRBV10-2 NA 14 NA CASIVDVRNTEAFF TGTGCCAGCATTGTCGACGTTCGAAACACTGAAGCTTTCTTT
TRBJ2-3 TRBV7-3 NA 14 many CASSSPGPTDTQYF TGTGCCAGCAGCTCCCCGGGGCCAACAGATACGCAGTATTTT
TRBJ2-1 TRBV9 NA 14 NA CASRGDWSYDKQFF TGTGCCAGCAGGGGGGACTGGTCGTACGATAAGCAGTTCTTC
TRBJ1-2 TRBV9 TRBD1 15 NA CASSARQGWNYGYTF TGTGCCAGCAGCGCAAGACAGGGTTGGAACTATGGCTACACCTTC
TRBJ2-3 TRBV14 NA 14 NA CASSAMDARDPQYF TGTGCCAGCAGCGCGATGGACGCCCGGGACCCACAGTATTTT
TRBJ1-2 TRBV9 NA 13 once CASSASGLVYDKF TGTGCCAGCAGCGCGTCGGGACTGGTCTACGACAAGTTC
TRBJ1-2 TRBV18 NA 13 many CASSQAPGYGYTF TGTGCCAGCTCGCAGGCCCCGGGCTATGGCTACACCTTC
TRBJ1-1 TRBV20-1 NA 13 NA CSARDRTGLKAFF TGCAGTGCTAGAGATCGAACAGGCCTAAAAGCTTTCTTT
TRBJ1-6 TRBV5-1 NA 17 NA CASSWGRQDHYNSPLHF TGCGCCAGCAGCTGGGGACGGCAGGACCACTATAATTCACCCCTCCACTTT
TRBJ1-4 TRBV5-5 NA 13 NA CASSSGRDEKLFF TGTGCCAGCAGCTCTGGGAGGGATGAAAAACTGTTTTTT
TRBJ1-3 TRBV5-1 NA 16 NA CASSLARAHGGNTIYF TGTGCCAGCAGCTTAGCACGGGCACACGGTGGAAACACCATATATTTT
TRBJ1-2 TRBV15 NA 13 many CATSTGWGYGYTF TGTGCCACCAGCACGGGTTGGGGGTATGGCTACACCTTC
TRBJ2-3 TRBV5-1 TRBD1 18 many CASSSETRGQGKGDTQYF TGCGCCAGCAGCTCGGAGACCCGAGGACAGGGGAAAGGGGATACGCAGTATTTT
TRBJ2-3 TRBV7-2 TRBD2 16 NA CASSVLRAGSTDTQYF TGTGCCAGCAGCGTCCTACGAGCGGGGAGCACAGATACGCAGTATTTT
TRBJ1-1 TRBV10-3 TRBD1 13 NA CAISGQGNTEAFF TGTGCCATCAGCGGACAGGGGAACACTGAAGCTTTCTTT
TRBJ2-7 TRBV9 NA 13 NA CASSVRGPEQFYF TGTGCCAGCAGCGTGCGAGGCCCTGAGCAGTTCTACTTC
TRBJ1-3 TRBV7-9 NA 15 NA CASSSYMNSGNTIYF TGTGCCAGCAGCTCTTACATGAACTCTGGAAACACCATATATTTT
TRBJ1-6 TRBV5-1 TRBD1 16 many CASSPRDSSYNSPLHF TGCGCCAGCAGCCCCCGGGACAGCTCCTATAATTCACCCCTCCACTTT
TRBJ2-3 TRBV7-3 NA 14 NA CASSLGLLRDTQYF TGCGCCAGCAGCTTAGGACTTCTCAGAGATACGCAGTATTTT
TRBJ2-7 TRBV15 TRBD1 14 many CATSTPGQAGEQYF TGTGCCACCAGCACGCCGGGACAGGCCGGGGAGCAGTACTTC
TRBJ2-5 TRBV7-8 TRBD2 16 many CASSLVPSGGVETQYF TGTGCCAGCAGCTTAGTCCCTAGCGGGGGGGTGGAGACCCAGTACTTC
TRBJ1-1 TRBV7-3 TRBD1 16 NA CASSPRRGGGGSEAFF TGTGCCAGCAGCCCAAGGAGGGGAGGGGGCGGATCCGAAGCTTTCTTT
TRBJ2-7 TRBV10-3 TRBD1 14 NA CAISDWDRTYEQYF TGTGCCATCAGTGACTGGGACAGGACCTACGAGCAGTACTTC
TRBJ2-7 TRBV7-2 NA 14 NA CASSFTDFSYEQYF TGTGCCAGCAGCTTCACGGACTTCTCCTACGAGCAGTACTTC
TRBJ2-7 TRBV20-1 TRBD2 15 NA CSARDVAGGNYEQYF TGCAGTGCTAGAGATGTAGCGGGGGGCAACTACGAGCAGTACTTC
TRBJ2-5 TRBV12-3/TRBV12-4 TRBD1 15 many CASRRGQGDWETQYF TGTGCCAGCAGACGTGGACAGGGCGATTGGGAGACCCAGTACTTC
TRBJ2-7 TRBV20-1 TRBD2 12 many CSALAGTYEQYF TGCAGTGCGCTAGCGGGGACCTACGAGCAGTACTTC
TRBJ2-1 TRBV2 TRBD1 14 many CASSAETGRPSQFF TGTGCCAGCAGTGCCGAGACAGGGCGGCCTTCGCAGTTCTTC
TRBJ2-4 TRBV5-5 TRBD1 16 NA CASSVSGQGDKNIQYF TGTGCCAGCAGCGTGTCGGGACAGGGGGATAAAAACATTCAGTACTTC
TRBJ2-3 TRBV15 NA 11 few CATSVMDTQYF TGTGCCACCAGCGTAATGGATACGCAGTATTTT
TRBJ2-3 TRBV6-2/TRBV6-3 NA 14 many CASTRWYNTDTQYF TGTGCCAGCACCCGGTGGTACAACACAGATACGCAGTATTTT
TRBJ1-6 TRBV9 NA 14 many CASSVAGANSPLHF TGTGCCAGCAGCGTAGCGGGGGCCAATTCACCCCTCCACTTT
TRBJ2-3 TRBV20-1 NA 13 once CSARGRRASSQYF TGCAGTGCTAGAGGGCGCAGGGCTAGTTCGCAGTATTTT
TRBJ2-5 TRBV20-1 NA 13 NA CSAAWGGPGPQYF TGCAGTGCGGCCTGGGGGGGCCCTGGGCCCCAGTACTTC
TRBJ2-1 TRBV7-1 NA 18 once CASSASSIGSSNYNEQFF TGTGCCAGCAGCGCCAGTAGTATAGGGTCGTCAAACTACAATGAGCAGTTCTTC
TRBJ2-6 TRBV9 NA 18 many CASSVPNSGVFGANVLTF TGTGCCAGCAGCGTCCCCAACAGTGGAGTATTCGGGGCCAACGTCCTGACTTTC
TRBJ2-1 TRBV5-1 TRBD1 15 NA CASSPGGRGSNEQFF TGCGCCAGCAGCCCAGGGGGACGCGGCTCCAATGAGCAGTTCTTC
TRBJ1-2 TRBV20-1 NA 14 NA CSAHSYRGGDGYTF TGCAGTGCTCACTCGTATAGGGGGGGGGATGGCTACACCTTC
TRBJ1-4 TRBV7-2 NA 14 NA CASSLYNRSEKLYF TGTGCCAGCAGCTTATACAATAGGTCTGAAAAACTGTATTTT
TRBJ1-1 TRBV6-1 NA 15 many CASSSVDLRDTEAFF TGTGCCAGCAGTTCCGTAGATTTAAGGGACACTGAAGCTTTCTTT
TRBJ2-2 TRBV4-3 TRBD1 15 many CASSHSGGNTGELFF TGCGCCAGCAGCCACTCAGGGGGGAACACCGGGGAGCTGTTTTTT
TRBJ1-1 TRBV2 NA 16 many CASSTTGFGADTEAFF TGTGCCAGCAGTACTACAGGGTTTGGGGCGGACACTGAAGCTTTCTTT